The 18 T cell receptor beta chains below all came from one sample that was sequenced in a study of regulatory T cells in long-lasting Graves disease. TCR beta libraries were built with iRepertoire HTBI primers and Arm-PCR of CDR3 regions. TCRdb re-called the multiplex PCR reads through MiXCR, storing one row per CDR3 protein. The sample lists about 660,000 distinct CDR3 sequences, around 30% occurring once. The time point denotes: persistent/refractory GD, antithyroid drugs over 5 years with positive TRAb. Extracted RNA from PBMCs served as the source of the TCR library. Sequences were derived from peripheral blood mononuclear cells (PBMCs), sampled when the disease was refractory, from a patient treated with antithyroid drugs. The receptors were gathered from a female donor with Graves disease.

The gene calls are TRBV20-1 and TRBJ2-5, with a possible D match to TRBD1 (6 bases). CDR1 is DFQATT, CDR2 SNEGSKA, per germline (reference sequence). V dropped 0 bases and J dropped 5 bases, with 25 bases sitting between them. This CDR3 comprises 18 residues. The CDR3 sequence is CSARDWPRGRIGWETQYF. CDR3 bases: TGCAGTGCTAGAGATTGGCCCAGGGGTAGGATCGGGTGGGAGACCCAGTACTTC.

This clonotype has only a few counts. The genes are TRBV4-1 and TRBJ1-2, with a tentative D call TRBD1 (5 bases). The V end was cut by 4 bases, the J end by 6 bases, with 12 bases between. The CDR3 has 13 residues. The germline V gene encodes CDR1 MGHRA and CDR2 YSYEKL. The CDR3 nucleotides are TGCGCCAGCAGCCGCCGGGGCCTCGATGGCTACACCTTC. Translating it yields CASSRRGLDGYTF.

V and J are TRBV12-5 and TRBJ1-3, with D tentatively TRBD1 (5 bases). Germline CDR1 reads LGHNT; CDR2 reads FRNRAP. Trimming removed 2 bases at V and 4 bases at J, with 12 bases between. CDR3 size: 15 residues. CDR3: CASGLTDKRGNTIYF. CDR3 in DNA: TGTGCTAGTGGTTTGACGGACAAACGAGGAAACACCATATATTTT.

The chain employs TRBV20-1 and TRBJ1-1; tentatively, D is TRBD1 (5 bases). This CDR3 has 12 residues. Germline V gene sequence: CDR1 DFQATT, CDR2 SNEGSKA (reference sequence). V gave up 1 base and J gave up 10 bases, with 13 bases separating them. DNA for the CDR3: TGCAGTGCTAGAGGCAGACCTGGGGGAGCTTTCTTT. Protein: CSARGRPGGAFF.

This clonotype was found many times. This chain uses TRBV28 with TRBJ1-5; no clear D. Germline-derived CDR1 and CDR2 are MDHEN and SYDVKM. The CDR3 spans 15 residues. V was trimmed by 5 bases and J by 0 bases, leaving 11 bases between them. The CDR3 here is CASSPLTVSNQPQHF. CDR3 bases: TGTGCCAGCAGTCCCCTCACAGTTAGCAATCAGCCCCAGCATTTT.

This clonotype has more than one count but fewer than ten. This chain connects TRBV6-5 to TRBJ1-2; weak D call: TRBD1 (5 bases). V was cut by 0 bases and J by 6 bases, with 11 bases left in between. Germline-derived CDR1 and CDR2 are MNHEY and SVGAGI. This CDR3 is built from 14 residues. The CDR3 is CASSYSRQTDGYTF. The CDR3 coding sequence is TGTGCCAGCAGTTACTCGAGACAGACGGATGGCTACACCTTC.

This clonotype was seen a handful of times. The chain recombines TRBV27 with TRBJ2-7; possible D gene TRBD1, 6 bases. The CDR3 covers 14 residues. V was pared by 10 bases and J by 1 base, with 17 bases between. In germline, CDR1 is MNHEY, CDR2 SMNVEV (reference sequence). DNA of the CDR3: TGTGCCACCATGACCGACAGGCGATCCTACGAGCAGTACTTC. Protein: CATMTDRRSYEQYF.

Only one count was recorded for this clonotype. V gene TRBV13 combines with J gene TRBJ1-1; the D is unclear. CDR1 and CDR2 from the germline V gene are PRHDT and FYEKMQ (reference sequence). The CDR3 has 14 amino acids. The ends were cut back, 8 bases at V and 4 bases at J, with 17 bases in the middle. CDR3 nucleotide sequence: TGTGCCAGCTCCCGAAGGCAACGGACCACTGAAGCTTTCTTT. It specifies CASSRRQRTTEAFF.

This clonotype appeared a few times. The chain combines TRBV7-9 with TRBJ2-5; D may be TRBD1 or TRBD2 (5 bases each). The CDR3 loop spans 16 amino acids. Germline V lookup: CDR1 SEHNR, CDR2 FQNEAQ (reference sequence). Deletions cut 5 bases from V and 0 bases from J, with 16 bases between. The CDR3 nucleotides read TGTGCCAGCAGCCAGACGAGGGGCTCGTACCAAGAGACCCAGTACTTC. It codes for CASSQTRGSYQETQYF. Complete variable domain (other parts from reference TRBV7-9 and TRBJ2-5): DTGVSQNPRHKITKRGQNVTFRCDPISEHNRLYWYRQTLGQGPEFLTYFQNEAQLEKSRLLSDRFSAERPKGSFSTLEIQRTEQGDSAMYLCASSQTRGSYQETQYFGPGTRLLVL.

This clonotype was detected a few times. Here the CDR3 reads CASSEGAVYGYTF. Here the CDR3 DNA reads TGTGCCAGCAGCGAGGGGGCAGTCTATGGCTACACCTTC. The chain joins TRBV11-2 to TRBJ1-2, with 7 bases lining up with TRBD1. Germline trimming cut 5 bases from V and 4 bases from J; bases unmatched to any gene: 4. This CDR3 is built from 13 residues. Per germline, CDR1 SGHAT and CDR2 FQNNGV. The full variable domain, completed using reference TRBV11-2 and TRBJ1-2, is EAGVAQSPRYKIIEKRQSVAFWCNPISGHATLYWYQQILGQGPKLLIQFQNNGVVDDSQLPKDRFSAERLKGVDSTLKIQPAKLEDSAVYLCASSEGAVYGYTFGSGTRLTVV.

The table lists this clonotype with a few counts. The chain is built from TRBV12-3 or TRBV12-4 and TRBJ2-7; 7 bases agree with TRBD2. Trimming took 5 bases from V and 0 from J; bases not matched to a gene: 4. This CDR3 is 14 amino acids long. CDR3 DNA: TGTGCCAGCAGTCCTCAGCGGGACTCCTACGAGCAGTACTTC. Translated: CASSPQRDSYEQYF.

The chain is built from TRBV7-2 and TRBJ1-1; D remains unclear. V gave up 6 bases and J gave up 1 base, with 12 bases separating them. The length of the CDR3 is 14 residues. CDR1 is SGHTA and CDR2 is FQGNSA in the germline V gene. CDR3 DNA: TGTGCCAGCAGGAAAATGGGAGGGAACACTGAAGCTTTCTTT. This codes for CASRKMGGNTEAFF.

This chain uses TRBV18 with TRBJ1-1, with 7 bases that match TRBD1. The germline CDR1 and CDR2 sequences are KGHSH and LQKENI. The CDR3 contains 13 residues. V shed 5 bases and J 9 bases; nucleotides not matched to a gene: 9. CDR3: CASSDGQDVQAFF. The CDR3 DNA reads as TGTGCCAGCTCAGACGGACAGGATGTGCAAGCTTTCTTT.

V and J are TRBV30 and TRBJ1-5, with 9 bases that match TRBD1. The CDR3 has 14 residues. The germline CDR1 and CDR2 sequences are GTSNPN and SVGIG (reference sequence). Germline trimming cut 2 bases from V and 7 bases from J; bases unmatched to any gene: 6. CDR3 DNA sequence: TGTGCCTGGAGTCTCGGGACAGGGAGCCAGCCCCAGCATTTT. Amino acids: CAWSLGTGSQPQHF.

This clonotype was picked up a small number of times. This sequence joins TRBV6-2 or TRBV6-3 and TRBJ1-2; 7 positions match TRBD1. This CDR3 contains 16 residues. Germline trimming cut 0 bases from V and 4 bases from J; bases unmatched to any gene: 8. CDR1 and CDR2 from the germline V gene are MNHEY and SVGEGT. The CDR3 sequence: CASSYSPTGTAYGYTF. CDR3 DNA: TGTGCCAGCAGTTACTCCCCGACCGGGACAGCCTATGGCTACACCTTC.

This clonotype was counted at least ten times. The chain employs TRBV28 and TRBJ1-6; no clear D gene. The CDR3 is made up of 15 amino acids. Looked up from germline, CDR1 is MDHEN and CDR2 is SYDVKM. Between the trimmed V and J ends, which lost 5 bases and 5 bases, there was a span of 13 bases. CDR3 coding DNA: TGTGCCAGCAGTAGGCGAGGCGGACATAATTCACCCCTCCACTTT. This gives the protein CASSRRGGHNSPLHF.

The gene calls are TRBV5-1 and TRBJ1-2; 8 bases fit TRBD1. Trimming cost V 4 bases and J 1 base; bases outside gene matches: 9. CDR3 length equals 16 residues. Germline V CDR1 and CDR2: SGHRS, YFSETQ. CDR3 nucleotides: TGCGCCAGCAGCAAAACCGGGACAGGTTTTAACTATGGCTACACCTTC. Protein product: CASSKTGTGFNYGYTF.

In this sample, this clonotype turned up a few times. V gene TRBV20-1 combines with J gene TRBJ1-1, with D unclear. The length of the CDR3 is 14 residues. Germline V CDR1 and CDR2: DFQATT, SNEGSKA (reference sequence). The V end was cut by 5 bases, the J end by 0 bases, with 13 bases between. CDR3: CSARSAEMNTEAFF. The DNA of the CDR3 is TGCAGTGCTCGCTCGGCAGAAATGAACACTGAAGCTTTCTTT.